This T cell receptor beta chain stems from a study of control samples from healthy donors and cancer patients. The method was immunoSEQ multiplex PCR; TCRdb's version includes in-frame clones alone and lacks a portion of them. This sample has about 150,000 clones, with 91% found just once. CDR3 size: 16 residues. CDR1 and CDR2 (germline): MNHEY, SMNVEV (reference sequence). The V end was cut by 2 bases, the J end by 9 bases, with 20 bases between. The genes are TRBV27 and TRBJ2-4; D is possibly TRBD2 (7 bases). The sequence was obtained from a young man in good health. Sequencing was carried out using blood. The CDR3: CASSLRPWGGGSIQYF. CDR3 DNA sequence: TGTGCCAGCAGTTTAAGGCCCTGGGGAGGGGGATCCATTCAGTACTTC.